A single sample gave rise to the 15 T cell receptor beta chains below, sequenced in a study of cytomegalovirus exposure and HLA in healthy donors. The PCR ran on 60 Vbeta and 13 Jbeta primers. Sequencing was performed with immunoSEQ multiplex PCR; in TCRdb, only in-frame clones are kept and a portion is missing. Of 150,000 to 200,000 clones detected, 77% appear once; the ten largest clones hold 3.5% to 4.5%. Sequences were obtained from PBMCs. These receptors all come from a woman aged 60-75 years in good health and CMV-seropositive.

The rearrangement joins TRBV2 to TRBJ2-1; 8 bases line up with TRBD2. The CDR3 loop spans 14 amino acids. Germline CDR1 reads SNHLY; CDR2 reads FYNNEI. The ends lost 6 bases at V and 5 bases at J; junction bases unmatched: 6. CDR3 sequence: CASRTGTSNNEQFF. The DNA for the CDR3 is TGTGCCAGCAGAACCGGGACTAGTAACAATGAGCAGTTCTTC.

This chain uses TRBV28 with TRBJ1-5; possible D gene TRBD1, 5 bases. Germline CDR1 is MDHEN and CDR2 is SYDVKM. Trimming took 1 base from V and 1 from J, leaving 11 bases between them. The CDR3 has 16 residues. The CDR3 spells CASSLSWQGSNQPQHF. The DNA for the CDR3 is TGTGCCAGCAGTTTATCCTGGCAGGGAAGCAATCAGCCCCAGCATTTT.

This chain joins TRBV30 and TRBJ2-5; TRBD2 aligns across 9 bases. The junction had 13 bases not matched to a gene; V was cut back by 5 bases and J by 3 bases. The CDR3 is 16 amino acids. Germline CDR1 and CDR2: GTSNPN and SVGIG (reference sequence). CDR3 region: CAWLGKVTSGKETQYF. CDR3 DNA sequence: TGTGCCTGGTTGGGTAAAGTGACTAGCGGAAAAGAGACCCAGTACTTC.

This clone was recorded a few times. Other nucleotide sequences from this sample produce the same CDR3. CDR3 DNA: TGTGCCAGCAGCCTTACAGGGGACTATGGCTACACCTTC. Protein product: CASSLTGDYGYTF. This sequence joins TRBV27 and TRBJ1-2; 7 bases agree with TRBD1. CDR1 MNHEY and CDR2 SMNVEV come from the germline V gene (reference sequence). V lost 6 bases to trimming and J lost 3 bases; unmatched junction nucleotides: 4. The CDR3 is 13 amino acids.

The chain employs TRBV27 and TRBJ1-5, with a weak D call TRBD1 (5 bases). Trimming pared 0 bases from V and 9 bases from J, leaving 12 bases between. The CDR3 is 14 amino acids. CDR1 and CDR2 (germline): MNHEY, SMNVEV (reference sequence). CDR3 sequence reads: CASSLSGGGGPQHF. The CDR3 coding sequence is TGTGCCAGCAGTTTATCGGGGGGAGGCGGGCCCCAGCATTTT.

The rearrangement joins TRBV2 to TRBJ2-5; D is undetermined. This CDR3 has 11 residues. Germline CDR1 is SNHLY and CDR2 is FYNNEI. The germline V and J ends were trimmed by 5 bases and 5 bases, with 6 bases remaining between them. CDR3 sequence: CASSSLETQYF. The CDR3 DNA is TGTGCCAGCAGTTCACTGGAGACCCAGTACTTC.

The chain joins TRBV11-2 to TRBJ1-1; TRBD1 agrees at 8 bases. Trimming cost V 1 base and J 3 bases; bases outside gene matches: 7. Germline CDR1 reads SGHAT; CDR2 reads FQNNGV. This CDR3 is built from 16 residues. The CDR3 loop is CASSLGWTGIDTEAFF. As DNA, the CDR3 is TGTGCCAGCAGCTTAGGATGGACAGGGATTGACACTGAAGCTTTCTTT. The full variable domain, in which reference TRBV11-2 and TRBJ1-1 provide the parts outside the CDR3, is EAGVAQSPRYKIIEKRQSVAFWCNPISGHATLYWYQQILGQGPKLLIQFQNNGVVDDSQLPKDRFSAERLKGVDSTLKIQPAKLEDSAVYLCASSLGWTGIDTEAFFGQGTRLTVV.

J is TRBJ2-1 and V is TRBV6-1, with 12 bases fitting TRBD2. CDR3 length: 14 amino acids. Unmatched junction bases numbered 5, after V lost 5 bases and J lost 9 bases. Germline V gives CDR1 MNHNS, CDR2 SASEGT. CDR3 protein: CASSSSGGDGEQFF. For the CDR3, the DNA is TGTGCCAGCAGTTCTAGCGGGGGGGACGGTGAGCAGTTCTTC.

The chain couples TRBV5-1 to TRBJ2-5, with TRBD2 matching 9 bases. Germline V lookup: CDR1 SGHRS, CDR2 YFSETQ. With 3 bases clipped from V and 7 bases from J, the junction kept 7 bases outside the gene matches. The CDR3 totals 14 residues. The CDR3, as DNA: TGCGCCAGCAGCTCCGGGACTAGCTCACGGACCCAGTACTTC. It is translated as CASSSGTSSRTQYF. Full variable domain (rest looked up from reference TRBV5-1 and TRBJ2-5): KAGVTQTPRYLIKTRGQQVTLSCSPISGHRSVSWYQQTPGQGLQFLFEYFSETQRNKGNFPGRFSGRQFSNSRSEMNVSTLELGDSALYLCASSSGTSSRTQYFGPGTRLLVL.

The genes are TRBV7-2 and TRBJ1-5; 8 bases map to TRBD1. J was trimmed by 6 bases and V by 5 bases; bases with no gene match: 12. Looked up from germline, CDR1 is SGHTA and CDR2 is FQGNSA. The CDR3 contains 16 residues. The CDR3 loop reads CASSTGQVALGQPQHF. CDR3 nucleotide sequence: TGTGCCAGCAGCACGGGACAGGTCGCCTTGGGTCAGCCCCAGCATTTT.

The genes are TRBV9 and TRBJ1-5; possible D gene TRBD1, 5 bases. CDR1 and CDR2 from the germline V gene are SGDLS and YYNGEE. The CDR3 totals 15 residues. Deletions cut 3 bases from V and 3 bases from J, with 13 bases between. CDR3 residues: CASSAGTTYNQPQHF. The CDR3 DNA is TGTGCCAGCAGCGCCGGGACTACCTACAATCAGCCCCAGCATTTT.

Only a few counts were recorded for this clone. Mismatch with germline at one junction end may stem from a read error. The chain carries TRBV5-6 and TRBJ2-6, with D tentatively TRBD1 (5 bases). There are 14 residues in the CDR3. Germline values: CDR1 SGHDT, CDR2 YYEEEE. CDR3 residues: CASSLQDGANGLTF. In DNA, the CDR3 is TGTGCCAGCAGCTTACAGGATGGGGCCAACGGCCTGACTTTC. The complete variable domain, with remaining parts taken from reference TRBV5-6 and TRBJ2-6, reads DAGVTQSPTHLIKTRGQQVTLRCSPKSGHDTVSWYQQALGQGPQFIFQYYEEEERQRGNFPDRFSGHQFPNYSSELNVNALLLGDSALYLCASSLQDGANGLTFGAGSRLTVL.

The genes are TRBV16 and TRBJ1-2; the D gene is possibly TRBD1 (6 bases). There are 14 residues in the CDR3. V was trimmed by 6 bases and J by 2 bases, leaving 13 bases between them. Germline values: CDR1 KGHSY, CDR2 FQNENV. The CDR3 DNA reads TGTGCCAGCAGTCAACAGGGCGGAAACTATGGCTACACCTTC. Translated, it gives CASSQQGGNYGYTF.

This sequence joins TRBV6-5 and TRBJ2-1, with 10 bases fitting TRBD1. The germline gives CDR1 MNHEY, CDR2 SVGAGI. The junction had 1 base not matched to a gene; V was cut back by 0 bases and J by 8 bases. The CDR3 runs 14 residues. As DNA, the CDR3 is TGTGCCAGCAGTTACTCGGACAGGGGGGATGAGCAGTTCTTC. As protein: CASSYSDRGDEQFF.

The chain has TRBV5-6 and TRBJ1-2; tentative D call: TRBD1 (5 bases). Per the germline V gene, CDR1 is SGHDT and CDR2 is YYEEEE. The CDR3 is 14 amino acids. The V end was cut by 1 base, the J end by 7 bases, with 14 bases between. The CDR3 loop is CASSLTYSGSGYTF. DNA for the CDR3: TGTGCCAGCAGCTTGACCTACTCAGGGTCTGGCTACACCTTC.